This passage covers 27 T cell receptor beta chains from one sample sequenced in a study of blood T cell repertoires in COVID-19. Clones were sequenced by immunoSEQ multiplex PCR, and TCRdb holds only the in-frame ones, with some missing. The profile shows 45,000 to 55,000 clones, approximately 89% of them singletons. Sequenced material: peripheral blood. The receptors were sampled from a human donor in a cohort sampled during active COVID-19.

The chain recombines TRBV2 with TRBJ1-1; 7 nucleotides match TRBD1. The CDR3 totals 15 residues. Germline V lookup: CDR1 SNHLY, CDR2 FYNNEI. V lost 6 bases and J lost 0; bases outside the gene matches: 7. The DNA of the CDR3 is TGTGCCAGCAGAGCAGGGACAGCGATGAACACTGAAGCTTTCTTT. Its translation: CASRAGTAMNTEAFF. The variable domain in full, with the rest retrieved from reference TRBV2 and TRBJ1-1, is EPEVTQTPSHQVTQMGQEVILRCVPISNHLYFYWYRQILGQKVEFLVSFYNNEISEKSEIFDDQFSVERPDGSNFTLKIRSTKLEDSAMYFCASRAGTAMNTEAFFGQGTRLTVV.

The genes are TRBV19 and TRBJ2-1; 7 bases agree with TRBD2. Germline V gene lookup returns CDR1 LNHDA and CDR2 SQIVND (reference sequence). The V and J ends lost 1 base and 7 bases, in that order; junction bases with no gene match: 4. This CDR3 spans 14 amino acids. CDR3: CASSIGGTKNEQFF. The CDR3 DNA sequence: TGTGCCAGTAGTATAGGAGGGACTAAAAATGAGCAGTTCTTC.

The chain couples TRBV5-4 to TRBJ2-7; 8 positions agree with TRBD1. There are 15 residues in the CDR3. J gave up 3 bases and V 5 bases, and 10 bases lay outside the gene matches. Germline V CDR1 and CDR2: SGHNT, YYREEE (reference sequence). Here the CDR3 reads CASSRRTGKNYEQYF. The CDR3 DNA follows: TGTGCCAGCAGTCGGCGGACAGGGAAGAACTACGAGCAGTACTTC.

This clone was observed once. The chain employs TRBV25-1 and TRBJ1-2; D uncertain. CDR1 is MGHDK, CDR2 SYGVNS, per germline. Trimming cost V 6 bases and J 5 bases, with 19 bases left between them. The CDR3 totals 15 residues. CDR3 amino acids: CASSDRVSGAYGYTF. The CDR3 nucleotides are TGTGCCAGCAGCGACCGGGTTTCGGGAGCGTATGGCTACACCTTC.

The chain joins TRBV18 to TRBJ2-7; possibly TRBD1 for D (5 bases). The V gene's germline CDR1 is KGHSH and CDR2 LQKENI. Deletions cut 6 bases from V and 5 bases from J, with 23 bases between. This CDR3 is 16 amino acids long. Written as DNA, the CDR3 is TGTGCCAGCTCTCAAGATCTCGGACAAATCCCCCACGAGCAGTACTTC. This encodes CASSQDLGQIPHEQYF.

The CDR3 DNA reads TGTGCCAGCAGCTCTGGAGTGGTCTACGAGCAGTACTTC. This encodes CASSSGVVYEQYF. The rearrangement links TRBV7-6 to TRBJ2-7, with D unclear. Germline-derived CDR1 and CDR2 are SGHVS and FNYEAQ. This CDR3 has 13 residues. The V gene lost 4 bases and the J gene lost 3 bases, with 10 bases spanning the gap. Combining the CDR3 with reference TRBV7-6 and TRBJ2-7 gives the whole variable domain GAGVSQSPRYKVTKRGQDVALRCDPISGHVSLYWYRQALGQGPEFLTYFNYEAQQDKSGLPNDRFSAERPEGSISTLTIQRTEQRDSAMYRCASSSGVVYEQYFGPGTRLTVT.

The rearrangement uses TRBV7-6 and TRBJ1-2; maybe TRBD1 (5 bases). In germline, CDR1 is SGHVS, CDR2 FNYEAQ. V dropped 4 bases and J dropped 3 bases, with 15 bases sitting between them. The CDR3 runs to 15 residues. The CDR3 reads CASSSTPTAYYGYTF. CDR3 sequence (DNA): TGTGCCAGCAGCTCCACCCCGACAGCATACTATGGCTACACCTTC.

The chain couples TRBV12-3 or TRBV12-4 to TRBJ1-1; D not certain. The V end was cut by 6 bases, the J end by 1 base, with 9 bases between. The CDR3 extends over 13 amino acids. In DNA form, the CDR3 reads TGTGCCAGCAGCCGAACAACGAACACTGAAGCTTTCTTT. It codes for CASSRTTNTEAFF.

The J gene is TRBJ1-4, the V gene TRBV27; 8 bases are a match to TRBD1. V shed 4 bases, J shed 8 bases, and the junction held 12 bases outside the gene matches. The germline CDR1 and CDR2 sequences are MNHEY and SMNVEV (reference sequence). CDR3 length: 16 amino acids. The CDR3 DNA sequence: TGTGCCAGCAGTTCCGGACAGGGCACTCTACTAGAAAAACTGTTTTTT. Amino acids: CASSSGQGTLLEKLFF.

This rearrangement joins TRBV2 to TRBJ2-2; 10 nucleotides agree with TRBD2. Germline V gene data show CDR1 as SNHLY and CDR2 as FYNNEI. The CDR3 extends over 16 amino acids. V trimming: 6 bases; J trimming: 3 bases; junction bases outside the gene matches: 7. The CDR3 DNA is TGTGCCAGCAGATCTCAACTAGCGGGATACACCGGGGAGCTGTTTTTT. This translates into CASRSQLAGYTGELFF.

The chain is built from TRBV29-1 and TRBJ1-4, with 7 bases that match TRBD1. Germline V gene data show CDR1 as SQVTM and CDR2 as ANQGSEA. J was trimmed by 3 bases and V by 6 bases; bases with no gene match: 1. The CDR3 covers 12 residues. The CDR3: CSVGQSNEKLFF. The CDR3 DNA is TGCAGCGTGGGACAGTCTAATGAAAAACTGTTTTTT.

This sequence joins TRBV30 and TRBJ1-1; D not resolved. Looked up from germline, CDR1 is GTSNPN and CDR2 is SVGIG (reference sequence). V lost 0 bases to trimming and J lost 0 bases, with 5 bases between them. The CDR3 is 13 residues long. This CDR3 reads CAWSVQMNTEAFF. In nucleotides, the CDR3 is TGTGCCTGGAGTGTGCAGATGAACACTGAAGCTTTCTTT.

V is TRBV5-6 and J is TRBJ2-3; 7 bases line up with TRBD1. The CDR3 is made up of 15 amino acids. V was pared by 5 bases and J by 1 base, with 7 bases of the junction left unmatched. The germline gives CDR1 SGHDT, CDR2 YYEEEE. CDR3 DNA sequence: TGTGCCAGCAGAGAAGGGGGCGCCGGCACAGATACGCAGTATTTT. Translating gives CASREGGAGTDTQYF.

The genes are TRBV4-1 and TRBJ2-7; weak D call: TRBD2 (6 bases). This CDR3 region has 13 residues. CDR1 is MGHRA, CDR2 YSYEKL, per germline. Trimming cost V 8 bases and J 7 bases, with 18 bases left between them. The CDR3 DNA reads TGCGCCAGCTCCCGGAGCGGGTTTGAGGAGCAGTACTTC. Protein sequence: CASSRSGFEEQYF.

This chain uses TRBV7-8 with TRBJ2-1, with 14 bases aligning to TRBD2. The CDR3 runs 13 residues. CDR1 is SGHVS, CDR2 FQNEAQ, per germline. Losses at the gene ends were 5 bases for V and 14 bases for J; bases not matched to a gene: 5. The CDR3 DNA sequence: TGTGCCAGCAGCCGACTAGCGGGAGGGGCCAAGTTCTTC. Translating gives CASSRLAGGAKFF.

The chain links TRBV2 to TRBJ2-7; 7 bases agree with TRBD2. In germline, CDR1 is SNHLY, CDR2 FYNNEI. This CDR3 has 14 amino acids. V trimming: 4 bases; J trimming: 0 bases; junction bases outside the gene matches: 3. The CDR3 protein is CASSVGGSSYEQYF. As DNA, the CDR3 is TGTGCCAGCAGTGTGGGCGGGAGCTCCTACGAGCAGTACTTC.

The CDR3 here is CAWSISSNQPQHF. CDR3 bases: TGTGCCTGGAGTATTTCAAGCAATCAGCCCCAGCATTTT. This chain uses TRBV30 with TRBJ1-5; D unclear. From germline, CDR1 is GTSNPN and CDR2 SVGIG (reference sequence). This CDR3 is built from 13 residues. V shed 2 bases and J shed 1 base, with 6 bases lying between them.

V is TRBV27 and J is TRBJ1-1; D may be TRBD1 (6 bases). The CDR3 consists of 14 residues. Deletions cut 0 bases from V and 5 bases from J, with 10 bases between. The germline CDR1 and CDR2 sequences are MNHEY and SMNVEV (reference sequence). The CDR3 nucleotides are TGTGCCAGCAGTTTATCGGCGGGGGCGACTGAAGCTTTCTTT. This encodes CASSLSAGATEAFF.

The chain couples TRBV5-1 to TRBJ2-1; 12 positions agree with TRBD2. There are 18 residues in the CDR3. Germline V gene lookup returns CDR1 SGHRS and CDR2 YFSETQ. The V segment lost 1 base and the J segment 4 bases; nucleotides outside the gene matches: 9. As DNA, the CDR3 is TGCGCCAGCAGCTTGTCTTCTAGCGGGAGGGCGGGTTACAATGAGCAGTTCTTC. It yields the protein CASSLSSSGRAGYNEQFF.

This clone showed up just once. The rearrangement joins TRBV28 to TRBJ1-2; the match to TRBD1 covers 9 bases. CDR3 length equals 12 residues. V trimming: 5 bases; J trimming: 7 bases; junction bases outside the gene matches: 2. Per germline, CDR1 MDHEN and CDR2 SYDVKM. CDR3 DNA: TGTGCCAGCAGTACAGGGGGCCGTGGCTACACCTTC. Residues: CASSTGGRGYTF.

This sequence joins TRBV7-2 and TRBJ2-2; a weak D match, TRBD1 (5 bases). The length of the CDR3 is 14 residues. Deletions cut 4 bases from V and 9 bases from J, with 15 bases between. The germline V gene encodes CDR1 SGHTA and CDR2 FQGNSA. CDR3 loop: CASSYETGNRELFF. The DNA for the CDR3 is TGTGCCAGCAGCTATGAAACAGGCAACCGGGAGCTGTTTTTT.

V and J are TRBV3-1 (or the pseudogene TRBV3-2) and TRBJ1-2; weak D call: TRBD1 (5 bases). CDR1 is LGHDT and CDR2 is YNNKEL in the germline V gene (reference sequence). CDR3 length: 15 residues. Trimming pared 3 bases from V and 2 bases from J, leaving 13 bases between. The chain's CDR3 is CASSQTTQVNYGYTF. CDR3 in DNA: TGTGCCAGCAGCCAGACCACACAGGTCAACTATGGCTACACCTTC.

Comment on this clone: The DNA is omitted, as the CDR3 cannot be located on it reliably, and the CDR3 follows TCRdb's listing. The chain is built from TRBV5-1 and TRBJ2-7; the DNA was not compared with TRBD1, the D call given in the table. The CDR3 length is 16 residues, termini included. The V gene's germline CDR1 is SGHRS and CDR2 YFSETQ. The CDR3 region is CASSLASTGQGLFLYF.

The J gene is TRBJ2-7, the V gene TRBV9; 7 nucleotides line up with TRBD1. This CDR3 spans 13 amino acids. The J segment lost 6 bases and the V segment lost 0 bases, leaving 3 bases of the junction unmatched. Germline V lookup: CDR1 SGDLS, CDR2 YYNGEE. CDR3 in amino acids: CASSVVPGGEQYF. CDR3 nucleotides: TGTGCCAGCAGCGTAGTCCCAGGGGGCGAGCAGTACTTC.

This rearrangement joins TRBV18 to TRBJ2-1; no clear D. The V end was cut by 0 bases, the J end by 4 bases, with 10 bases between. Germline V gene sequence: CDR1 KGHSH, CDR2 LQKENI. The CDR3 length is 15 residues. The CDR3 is CASSPPWQNYNEQFF. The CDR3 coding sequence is TGTGCCAGCTCACCACCTTGGCAGAATTACAATGAGCAGTTCTTC.

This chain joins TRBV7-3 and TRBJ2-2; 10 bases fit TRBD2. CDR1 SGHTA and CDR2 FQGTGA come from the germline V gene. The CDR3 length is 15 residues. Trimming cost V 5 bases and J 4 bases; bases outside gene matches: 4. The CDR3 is CASSRTSGLTGELFF. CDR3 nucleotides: TGTGCCAGCAGCCGGACTAGCGGCCTCACCGGGGAGCTGTTTTTT.

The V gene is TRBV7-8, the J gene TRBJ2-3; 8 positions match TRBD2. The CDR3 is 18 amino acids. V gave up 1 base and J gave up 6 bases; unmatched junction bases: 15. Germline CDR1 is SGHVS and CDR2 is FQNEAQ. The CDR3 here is CASSLVPAGAPPLDTQYF. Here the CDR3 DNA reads TGTGCCAGCAGCTTAGTTCCAGCGGGAGCCCCCCCGTTGGATACGCAGTATTTT.